This T cell receptor (beta chain) was retrieved from a study of T cell responses to AZD1222 COVID-19 vaccine (dated by TCRdb to the early 2020s). Study-wide context: Because spike-specific TCR depth and breadth did not differ between the two schedules, AZD1222 recipients who got a second dose at roughly 4 weeks were pooled with those who got a second dose at roughly 12 weeks. A total of just over 230 trial participants underwent TCR sequencing, of whom approximately 200 had received two doses of AZD1222 and some 26 had received two doses of the MenACWY control vaccine. Trial participants were enrolled into age subgroups of 18-55, 56-69 and 70-plus years, which contained about 150, 27 and 61 TCR-sequenced participants, respectively. Results the study describes overall, beyond this receptor: Most participants were white British and females outnumbered males, and the authors suggested that clonal diversity may have been underestimated. Nearly half of unique spike-specific TCRs reportedly recognized epitopes outside regions mutated in the B.1.351 and B.1.1.7 variants. No day 14 peak-response samples were available, so repertoires were characterized only after the peak T cell response. In the small 56-69-year group, the increase in depth fell short of significance, most likely because of low power. Vaccine-associated CD4 TCRs spanned the whole spike protein, with dominant responses in regions 160-218 and 743-854. After two AZD1222 doses, spike-specific TCR breadth and depth were significantly higher than at day 0 and than in MenACWY recipients. Conclusions about previously exposed vaccinees were limited because only six AZD1222 recipients were SARS-CoV-2 seropositive at baseline.

Taken from cysteine to phenylalanine, the CDR3 has 13 residues. The DNA shown is the 39-base CDR3, in frame from base 1. The germline V gene yields SNHLY for CDR1 and FYNNEI for CDR2. At the junction V is shortened by 5 bases and J by 6 bases, with 14 bases in between. The CDR3 regions of human TCRbeta chains were analyzed by immunosequencing. On the study's bioinformatics: Repertoire TCRs were checked for matches against a reference library of SARS-CoV-2-specific TCRs that had been generated using the MIRA antigen-specificity platform. Breadth was defined as the fraction of unique TCRs that were SARS-CoV-2-associated. Depth was defined as the fraction of total T cells that were SARS-CoV-2-associated. Using the MIRA data, each spike-specific TCR was mapped to the spike region that the TCR reacts to and placed in a CD4 or CD8 class. Log10-transformed breadth and depth values were compared by one-way ANOVA with Sidak's multiple comparisons tests. What TCRdb holds here is the immuneACCESS table cut down to in-frame rearrangements. Part of the clones is not present; checked against another copy, under half of the missing clones reflect an unresolved V gene, and the others are unexplained. Clonal size and the V and J genes are those of that table, whereas D and trimming came from the DNA. Present in this sample are under 200,000 clones, roughly 90% of which were seen just once. Over 0.75% of the sample lies in the top ten.

Of note for this clone: Its antigen remains undetermined. It has no much larger one-base neighbor in the sample; base qualities were not kept.

Reading the label with the study, this specimen's time point is: baseline before first vaccination. Vaccinee samples came from UK trials COV001 and COV002, including a single-blind randomized controlled phase 2/3 trial of AZD1222 (ChAdOx1 nCoV-19) in healthy adults. For TCRbeta chain sequencing, PBMC samples were collected from trial participants at day 0 and at day 28 after the second dose. The TCR sequence derives from an adult in good health. The chain was built from TRBV2 and TRBJ2-7; the D gene cannot be named for sure. This sample comprised peripheral blood, obtained on day 0 of AZD1222 vaccination. CDR3 sequence: CASSRISGREQYF. The nucleotide sequence reads as follows: TGTGCCAGCAGTCGAATATCGGGCCGCGAGCAGTACTTC.